A few counts support the clone carrying this T cell receptor (beta chain). Its antigen is as yet unknown. Germline-derived CDR1 and CDR2 are MDHEN and SYDVKM. CDR3 size: 15 residues. Germline trimming cut 11 bases from V and 5 bases from J; bases unmatched to any gene: 17. For TCRbeta, the library was prepared with unique molecular identifiers. MiXCR, run by TCRdb on the PCR reads, gives a single entry per CDR3 protein. The repertoire holds about 980,000 distinct CDR3 sequences, with roughly 29% as singletons. The data are from a study of T-cell reconstitution after alpha-beta-depleted transplantation in children. Study results and limitations: T-cell counts and diversity at one year following transplant were attributed mainly to newly produced T cells. Where some patients showed high TCRbeta diversity at day 60, it came from recipient T cells and thymic progenitors that had survived.

V is TRBV28 and J is TRBJ1-2, with 7 bases that match TRBD1. The receptor was isolated from a boy less than two years old who had a stem cell transplant for SCID, so the T cells may come from the graft donor. The sample here was PBMCs, mostly from graft donor cells, taken 360 days after TCRalphabeta/CD19-depleted stem cell transplant. The CDR3 coding sequence is TGTGCCCTCAGCGGTTGGGCAGGGGGGAAATATGGCTACACCTTC. Its protein is CALSGWAGGKYGYTF.